The 21 T cell receptor beta chains listed next were all sequenced from one sample in a study of CD8+CD57+ T cells in acquired aplastic anemia. Genomic DNA templated the TCR beta VDJ and CDR3 profiling. Each CDR3 protein gets one entry after TCRdb re-called the reads with MiXCR. The sample lists hundreds of thousands of distinct CDR3 sequences; around 30% were seen once. Whoever was chosen for sequencing had shown CD8+CD57+ cell expansion by flow cytometry. Material for sequencing was sorted CD4+, CD8+, or CD8+CD57+ T cells (not recorded which) from PBMCs. The receptors come from a human donor with aplastic anemia.

A single count supports this clonotype. The chain has TRBV19 and TRBJ1-1; D is ambiguous. Deletions cut 6 bases from V and 0 bases from J, with 8 bases between. Germline V CDR1 and CDR2: LNHDA, SQIVND (reference sequence). CDR3 length equals 13 residues. CDR3 loop: CASRYDLNTEAFF. DNA of the CDR3: TGTGCCAGTAGGTATGATCTGAACACTGAAGCTTTCTTT.

The chain couples TRBV7-6 to TRBJ2-5; 15 bases align to TRBD2. After removal of 5 bases from V and 2 bases from J, the junction contained 9 bases not matched to a gene. The CDR3 length is 18 residues. The V gene's germline CDR1 is SGHVS and CDR2 FNYEAQ. CDR3 region: CASSQILGLAGGQETQYF. For the CDR3, the DNA is TGTGCCAGCAGCCAAATCCTCGGACTAGCGGGAGGGCAAGAGACCCAGTACTTC.

This clonotype occurred many times. This rearrangement joins TRBV19 to TRBJ1-1, with D perhaps matching TRBD1 (5 bases). Germline CDR1 is LNHDA and CDR2 is SQIVND (reference sequence). V lost 9 bases, J lost 5 bases, and 19 bases lay in between. This CDR3 spans 14 amino acids. The CDR3 protein is CASLDGGVWTEAFF. The CDR3, as DNA: TGTGCCAGCCTCGACGGGGGGGTTTGGACTGAAGCTTTCTTT.

This clonotype was picked up a small number of times. V is TRBV6-1 and J is TRBJ1-5; a possible D gene is TRBD1 (5 bases). The CDR3 has 13 residues. Germline CDR1 is MNHNS and CDR2 is SASEGT. Trimming stripped 3 bases from V and 6 bases from J, with 9 bases between. In DNA, the CDR3 is TGTGCCAGCAGTGAGGGGCGAAGTCAGCCCCAGCATTTT. This gives the protein CASSEGRSQPQHF.

The gene calls are TRBV4-3 and TRBJ1-1; D unclear. The CDR3 length is 14 residues. The germline CDR1 and CDR2 sequences are LGHNA and YSLEER. V lost 1 base to trimming and J lost 7 bases, with 13 bases between them. CDR3 coding DNA: TGCGCCAGCAGCCAAGTAGCAGGTGATAGTGAAGCTTTCTTT. Translated: CASSQVAGDSEAFF.

This clonotype was detected once. V usage is TRBV15 and J usage is TRBJ2-1; 8 bases are a match to TRBD1. This CDR3 is built from 17 residues. CDR1 and CDR2 from the germline V gene are LNHNV and YYDKDF (reference sequence). Trimming cost V 0 bases and J 3 bases; bases outside gene matches: 7. The CDR3, as DNA: TGTGCCACCAGCAGAGAGGACAGTGGGACAGGCTACAATGAGCAGTTCTTC. It yields the protein CATSREDSGTGYNEQFF.

This clonotype came up many times. V usage is TRBV5-1 and J usage is TRBJ1-2; perhaps TRBD1 as D (6 bases). The V end was cut by 4 bases, the J end by 4 bases, with 14 bases between. Germline CDR1 SGHRS, CDR2 YFSETQ. The CDR3 extends over 14 amino acids. The CDR3 protein is CASSQDGGGYGYTF. Here the CDR3 DNA reads TGCGCCAGCAGCCAGGACGGGGGCGGCTATGGCTACACCTTC. Drawing the rest from reference TRBV5-1 and TRBJ1-2, the complete variable domain is KAGVTQTPRYLIKTRGQQVTLSCSPISGHRSVSWYQQTPGQGLQFLFEYFSETQRNKGNFPGRFSGRQFSNSRSEMNVSTLELGDSALYLCASSQDGGGYGYTFGSGTRLTVV.

V and J are TRBV4-1 and TRBJ1-5; unclear D gene. Trimming removed 1 base from V and 4 bases from J, with 8 bases in between. Germline V gene data show CDR1 as MGHRA and CDR2 as YSYEKL. This CDR3 is 14 amino acids long. Written as DNA, the CDR3 is TGCGCCAGCAGCCAAGTTGGGCAGAATCAGCCCCAGCATTTT. It yields the protein CASSQVGQNQPQHF.

This clonotype was found a few times. This chain links TRBV19 with TRBJ1-5, with 8 bases aligning to TRBD1. The V and J ends lost 9 bases and 7 bases, in that order; junction bases with no gene match: 8. There are 13 residues in the CDR3. Germline CDR1 is LNHDA and CDR2 is SQIVND (reference sequence). CDR3 loop: CASGQDRDQPQHF. The DNA of the CDR3 is TGTGCCAGCGGCCAGGACAGGGACCAGCCCCAGCATTTT.

This clonotype occurred a few times. V and J are TRBV12-3 or TRBV12-4 and TRBJ1-5; 8 bases fit TRBD1. The CDR3 spans 15 residues. V lost 3 bases, J lost 10 bases, and 11 bases stayed unmatched. The CDR3 sequence: CASSFSAGGLSPQHF. In nucleotides, the CDR3 is TGTGCCAGCAGTTTTTCTGCAGGGGGCTTATCTCCCCAGCATTTT.

This rearrangement joins TRBV6-1 to TRBJ2-7, with 9 nucleotides matching TRBD1. V lost 7 bases, J lost 6 bases, and 13 bases stayed unmatched. This CDR3 region has 15 residues. Germline V gene lookup returns CDR1 MNHNS and CDR2 SASEGT. The CDR3 sequence: CASTPGQGLQSEQYF. CDR3 nucleotides: TGTGCCAGCACCCCAGGACAGGGGTTACAATCCGAGCAGTACTTC.

As for this clonotype: A much larger clone differs by one base, so this may be a read error. V usage is TRBV2 and J usage is TRBJ2-1; 7 bases are shared with TRBD2. Germline-derived CDR1 and CDR2 are SNHLY and FYNNEI. The CDR3 loop spans 14 amino acids. This CDR3 is CDSSDRGAYNEQFF. The CDR3 DNA reads TGTGACAGCAGTGATCGGGGGGCCTACAATGAGCAGTTCTTC.

V usage is TRBV5-1 and J usage is TRBJ2-7; D tentatively reads TRBD1 or TRBD2 (6 bases each). This CDR3 is built from 14 residues. Trimming took 4 bases from V and 4 from J, leaving 15 bases between them. Germline-derived CDR1 and CDR2 are SGHRS and YFSETQ. CDR3 bases: TGCGCCAGCAGCGAGGCCACAGGGAGGTACGAGCAGTACTTC. As protein: CASSEATGRYEQYF.

This clonotype was seen a handful of times. V and J are TRBV24-1 and TRBJ1-5; 7 bases fit TRBD1. CDR3 size: 16 residues. Germline V gene sequence: CDR1 KGHDR, CDR2 SFDVKD. V lost 4 bases and J lost 0; bases outside the gene matches: 5. CDR3 region: CATSDATGRSNQPQHF. Written as DNA, the CDR3 is TGTGCCACCAGTGACGCGACAGGGCGTAGCAATCAGCCCCAGCATTTT.

The chain couples TRBV11-2 to TRBJ2-1, with TRBD2 identical over 10 bases. CDR3 length equals 15 residues. Germline V gene data show CDR1 as SGHAT and CDR2 as FQNNGV. Losses at the gene ends were 3 bases for V and 6 bases for J; bases not matched to a gene: 5. The CDR3: CASSLELAGRNEQFF. The CDR3 nucleotides read TGTGCCAGCAGCTTGGAACTAGCGGGACGCAATGAGCAGTTCTTC.

V usage is TRBV12-3 or TRBV12-4 and J usage is TRBJ1-3; unclear D gene. CDR3 size: 15 residues. Trimming took off 5 bases at V and 0 bases at J, with 11 bases between the two ends. DNA of the CDR3: TGTGCCAGCAGTGGACGTATATTCTCTGGAAACACCATATATTTT. Translating gives CASSGRIFSGNTIYF.

This chain uses TRBV10-1 with TRBJ1-2, with 8 bases that match TRBD1. The CDR3 consists of 15 residues. Germline-derived CDR1 and CDR2 are WNHNN and SYGVQD (reference sequence). V trimming: 0 bases; J trimming: 7 bases; junction bases outside the gene matches: 7. DNA for the CDR3: TGCGCCAGCAGTGAGTCGTCCCAGGGGGCGCGTGGCTACACCTTC. Translated: CASSESSQGARGYTF.

In its sample, this clonotype was seen many times. This sequence joins TRBV6-6 and TRBJ1-2, with D possibly TRBD1 on 5 matching bases. Germline values: CDR1 MNHNY, CDR2 SVGAGI (reference sequence). Trimming pared 0 bases from V and 8 bases from J, leaving 10 bases between. The CDR3 runs 13 residues. The CDR3 sequence: CASSYSGVRGYTF. The DNA for the CDR3 is TGTGCCAGCAGTTACTCGGGGGTTCGCGGCTACACCTTC.

This clonotype was detected only a few times. The chain couples TRBV6-5 to TRBJ2-1; possibly TRBD2 for D (5 bases). The V gene's germline CDR1 is MNHEY and CDR2 SVGAGI. This CDR3 has 13 amino acids. V was cut by 10 bases and J by 3 bases, with 13 bases left in between. CDR3 amino acids: CATTPSGYNEQFF. The CDR3 DNA is TGTGCCACCACCCCGAGCGGCTACAATGAGCAGTTCTTC.

Comments on this clonotype: A much bigger clone sits one base away, suggesting this may be a read error. The rearrangement uses TRBV6-1 and TRBJ1-6; 7 positions match TRBD1. The CDR3 is 14 amino acids. Germline V gene lookup returns CDR1 MNHNS and CDR2 SASEGT. The DNA of the CDR3 is TGTGCCAGCAGTCGGGACAGCCTACATTCACTCCTCCACTTT. Translated: CASSRDSLHSLLHF.

This clonotype was detected ten times or more. The genes are TRBV10-3 and TRBJ1-2; TRBD1 is a possible D gene (5 bases). The CDR3 is 13 residues long. Per the germline V gene, CDR1 is ENHRY and CDR2 is SYGVKD. Trimming removed 2 bases from V and 3 bases from J, with 7 bases in between. CDR3 coding DNA: TGTGCCATCAGTGAGGCCAGGGACTATGGCTACACCTTC. It yields the protein CAISEARDYGYTF.